This T cell receptor beta chain was retrieved from a study of T cell repertoires in cytomegalovirus infection. Across the study: Newly reported HLA-C-restricted and thoroughly characterized HLA-B-restricted CMV epitopes were employed. Public TCR beta signatures were indicative of both CMV infection and a matching HLA type. Study observations and caveats: The study identified carriers of CMV plus the relevant HLA from cumulative public TCR beta family frequency.

In the case of this clonotype: No antigen is known for it.

MiXCR, applied by TCRdb to the reads, yields one record per CDR3 protein. The sample has 350,000 to 400,000 distinct CDR3 sequences; about 35% are singletons. The germline V gene encodes CDR1 MNHNY and CDR2 SVGAGI (reference sequence). The germline V and J ends were trimmed by 7 bases and 2 bases, with 5 bases remaining between them. The CDR3 covers 12 residues. The chain recombines TRBV6-6 with TRBJ2-2; D is unresolved. The clonotype originates from a human donor in good health (CMV status not recorded). Some clones in this sample may be carry-over from other donors' samples. Sequences were derived from cultured PBMCs, sampled from culture after CMV antigen stimulation. The CDR3 nucleotides read TGTGCCAGCAAGAGAAACACCGGGGAGCTGTTTTTT. Residues: CASKRNTGELFF.